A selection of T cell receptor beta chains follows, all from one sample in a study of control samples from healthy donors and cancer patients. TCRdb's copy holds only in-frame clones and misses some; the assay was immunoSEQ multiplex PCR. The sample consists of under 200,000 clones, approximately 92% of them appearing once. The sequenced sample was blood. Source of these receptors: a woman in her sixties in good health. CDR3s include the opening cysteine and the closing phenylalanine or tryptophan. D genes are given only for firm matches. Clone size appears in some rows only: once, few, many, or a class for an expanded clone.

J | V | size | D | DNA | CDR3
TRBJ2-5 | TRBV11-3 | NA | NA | TGTGCCAGCAGCATTCCATCGGAAGAGACCCAGTACTTC | CASSIPSEETQYF
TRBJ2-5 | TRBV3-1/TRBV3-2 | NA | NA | TGTGCCAGCAGCCCGTTATCGGCGGCGAGGGAGACCCAGTACTTC | CASSPLSAARETQYF
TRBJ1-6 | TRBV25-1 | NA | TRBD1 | TGTGCCAGCAGCTGGACAGGGGGGAATTCACCCCTCCACTTT | CASSWTGGNSPLHF
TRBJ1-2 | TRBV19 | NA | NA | TGTGCCAGTAGCTGGAACTATGGCTACACCTTC | CASSWNYGYTF
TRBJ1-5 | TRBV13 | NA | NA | TGTGCCAGCAGCTTGGGGGGGGGCAATCAGCCCCAGCATTTT | CASSLGGGNQPQHF
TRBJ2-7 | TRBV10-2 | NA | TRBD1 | TGCGCCAGCAGCCCGGGACAGACCTACGAGCAGTACTTC | CASSPGQTYEQYF
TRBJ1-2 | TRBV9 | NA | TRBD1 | TGTGCCAGCAGCACCCCCGGGACAGAATCTAACTATGGCTACACCTTC | CASSTPGTESNYGYTF
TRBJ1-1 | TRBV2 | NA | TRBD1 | TGTGCCAGCAGTGCTACAGGGGGCGGCACTGAAGCTTTCTTT | CASSATGGGTEAFF
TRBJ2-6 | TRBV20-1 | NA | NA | TGCAGTGCTAGTCGGCAGAACTCTGGGGCCAACGTCCTGACTTTC | CSASRQNSGANVLTF
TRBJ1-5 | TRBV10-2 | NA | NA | TGCGCCAGCGGGTTAACAGGTTCGGGTCAGCCCCAGCATTTT | CASGLTGSGQPQHF
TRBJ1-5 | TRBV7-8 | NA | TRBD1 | TGTGCCAGCACCAAGACAGGGGGCCGGGGCCAGCCCCAGCATTTT | CASTKTGGRGQPQHF
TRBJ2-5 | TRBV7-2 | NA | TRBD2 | TGTGCCAGCAGCTATGGGGGGGACCAAGAGACCCAGTACTTC | CASSYGGDQETQYF
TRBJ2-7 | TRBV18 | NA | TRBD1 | TGTGCCAGCTCACCAGTCCGGGACAGGACCTACGAGCAGTACTTC | CASSPVRDRTYEQYF
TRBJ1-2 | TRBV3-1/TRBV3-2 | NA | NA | TGTGCCAGCAGCCAACGGGGGTCTAACTATGGCTACACCTTC | CASSQRGSNYGYTF
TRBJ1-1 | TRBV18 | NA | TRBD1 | TGTGCCAGCTCACCGGACAGGGAGACTGAAGCTTTCTTT | CASSPDRETEAFF
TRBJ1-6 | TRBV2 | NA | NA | TGTGCCAGCTGGGACTCCAGGGCACCCCTCCACTTT | CASWDSRAPLHF
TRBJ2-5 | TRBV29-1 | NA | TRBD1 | TGCAGCGGGGGGACGGGGACAGGGCTCAGTGAGACCCAGTACTTC | CSGGTGTGLSETQYF
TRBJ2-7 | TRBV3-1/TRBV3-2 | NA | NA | TGTGCCAGCAGCCAAGATGCAGGGCCAGGAGGCGGGCAGTACTTC | CASSQDAGPGGGQYF
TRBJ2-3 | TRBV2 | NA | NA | TGTGCCAGCAAGTGGGCAGGGCACACAGATACGCAGTATTTT | CASKWAGHTDTQYF
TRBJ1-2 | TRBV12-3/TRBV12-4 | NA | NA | TGTGCCAGCAGTCAACGGACAGCCGGCTACACCTTC | CASSQRTAGYTF
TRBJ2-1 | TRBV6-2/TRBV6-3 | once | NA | TGTGCCAGCAGTTACGCGGTTGCAGGTTCCTCCTACAATGAGCAGTTCTTC | CASSYAVAGSSYNEQFF
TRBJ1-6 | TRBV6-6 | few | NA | TGTGCCAGCAGTCTCTTAACGGGGGGGCTAAGAAATTCACCCCTCCACTTT | CASSLLTGGLRNSPLHF
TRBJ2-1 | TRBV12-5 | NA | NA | TGTGCTAGTGGTTTGACGGGGGCCGGTGAGCAGTTCTTC | CASGLTGAGEQFF
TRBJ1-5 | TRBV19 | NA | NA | TGTGCCAGTAGTATATGGAGCAATCAGCCCCAGCATTTT | CASSIWSNQPQHF
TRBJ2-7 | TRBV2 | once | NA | TGTGCCAGCAGCGGGATAGCCTACGAGCAGTACTTC | CASSGIAYEQYF
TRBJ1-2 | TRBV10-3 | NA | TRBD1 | TGTGCCATCAGTGAGGGAAACAGGGGCTATGGCTACACCTTC | CAISEGNRGYGYTF
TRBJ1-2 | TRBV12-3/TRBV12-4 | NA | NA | TGTGCCAGCAGTAGGACCAGGGTTTACGGCTACACCTTC | CASSRTRVYGYTF
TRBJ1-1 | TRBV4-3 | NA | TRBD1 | TGCGCCAGCAGCCGTACAGGGGTTGAAGCTTTCTTT | CASSRTGVEAFF
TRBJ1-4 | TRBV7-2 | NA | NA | TGTGCCAGCAGCTTAAGAGCTGATGAAAAACTGTTTTTT | CASSLRADEKLFF
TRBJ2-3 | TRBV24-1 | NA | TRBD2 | TGTGCCACCAGTGATCGAACTAGCGGGGGGCCTTTGGATACGCAGTATTTT | CATSDRTSGGPLDTQYF
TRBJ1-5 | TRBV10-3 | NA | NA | TGTGCCGCCAAGTTTGGCAATCAGCCCCAGCATTTT | CAAKFGNQPQHF
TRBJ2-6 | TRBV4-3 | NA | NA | TGCGCCAGCAGCCAAGTTCAATTCGGGGCCGCAGGGGCCAACGTCCTGACTTTC | CASSQVQFGAAGANVLTF
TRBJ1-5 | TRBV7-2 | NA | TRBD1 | TGTGCCAGCAGCGTGACAGGGGGAGCTAATCAGCCCCAGCATTTT | CASSVTGGANQPQHF
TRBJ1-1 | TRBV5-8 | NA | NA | TGTGCCAGCAGCCGCGGGTGGGGCACTGAAGCTTTCTTT | CASSRGWGTEAFF
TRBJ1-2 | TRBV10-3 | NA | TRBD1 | TGTGCCATCAGTGATAACCCCGGGACAGGCAACTATGGCTACACCTTC | CAISDNPGTGNYGYTF
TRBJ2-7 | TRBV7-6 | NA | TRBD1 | TGTGCCAGCAGCTTAAGCGCCCCGGGACAGGGGGGCTACGAGCAGTACTTC | CASSLSAPGQGGYEQYF
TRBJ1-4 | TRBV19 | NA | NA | TGTGCCAGTAAAAAGGGAGTCTATGAAAAACTGTTTTTT | CASKKGVYEKLFF
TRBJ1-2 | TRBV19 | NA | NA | TGTGCCAGTAGTAACTTTCTCCCCGAGGGACAAATACCTACTAACTATGGCTACACCTTC | CASSNFLPEGQIPTNYGYTF
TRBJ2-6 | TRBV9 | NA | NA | TGTGCCAGCAGCACCCGCTCTGGGGCCAACGTCCTGACTTTC | CASSTRSGANVLTF
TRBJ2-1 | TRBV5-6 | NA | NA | TGTGCCAGCAGCCTAGACAATGAGCAGTTCTTC | CASSLDNEQFF
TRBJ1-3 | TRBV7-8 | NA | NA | TGTGCCAGCAGCCAAATCGTCTCTGGAAACACCATATATTTT | CASSQIVSGNTIYF
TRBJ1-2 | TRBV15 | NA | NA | TGTGCCACCAGCCGAGGCCATACCGTCCAGGTTGGCTACACCTTC | CATSRGHTVQVGYTF
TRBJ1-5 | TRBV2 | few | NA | TGTGCCAGCAGCCTTGACAGCCTAAATCAGCCCCAGCATTTT | CASSLDSLNQPQHF
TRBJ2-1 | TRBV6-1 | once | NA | TGTGCCAGCAGTGATCGCTGGGTAATCAATGAGCAGTTCTTC | CASSDRWVINEQFF
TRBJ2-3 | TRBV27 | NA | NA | TGTGCCAGCAGTTTCCCGGGGGACTTCCGCCCTGGGGCGCAGTATTTT | CASSFPGDFRPGAQYF
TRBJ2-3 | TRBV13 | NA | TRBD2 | TGTGCCAGCAGCTTAGGAGCCAGCGGGGGAGGGACAGATACGCAGTATTTT | CASSLGASGGGTDTQYF
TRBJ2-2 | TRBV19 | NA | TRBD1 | TGTGCCAGTAGAGACAGGGAAGGAACCGGGGAGCTGTTTTTT | CASRDREGTGELFF
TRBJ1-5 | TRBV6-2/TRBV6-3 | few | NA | TGTGCCAGCAGCCGGGGGGGCGAGGGGGATTTT | CASSRGGEGDF
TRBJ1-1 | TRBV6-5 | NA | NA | TGTGCCAGCAGACGGGACACATTGAACACTGAAGCTTTCTTT | CASRRDTLNTEAFF
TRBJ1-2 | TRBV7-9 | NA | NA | TGTGCCAGCAGCCGGGGAGGAGCTAACTATGGCTACACCTTC | CASSRGGANYGYTF
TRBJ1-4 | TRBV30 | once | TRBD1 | TGTGCCTCGTGGACAGGGGGGAATGAAAAACTGTTTTTT | CASWTGGNEKLFF
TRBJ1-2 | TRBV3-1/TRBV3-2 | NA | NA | TGTGCCAGCAGCGGGGGGACGGGATATGGCTACACCTTC | CASSGGTGYGYTF
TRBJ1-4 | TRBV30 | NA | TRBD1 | TGTGCCTGGAAGGGGGGACAGCCTAATGAAAAACTGTTTTTT | CAWKGGQPNEKLFF
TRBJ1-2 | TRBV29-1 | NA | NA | TGCAGCGTTGATCAGCAGGGAAGGGCCTATGGCTACACCTTC | CSVDQQGRAYGYTF
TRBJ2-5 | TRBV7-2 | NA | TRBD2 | TGTGCCAGCAGCTTAGTGGGGAAAGGCGGGGGGGCGCGGGAGACCCAGTACTTC | CASSLVGKGGGARETQYF
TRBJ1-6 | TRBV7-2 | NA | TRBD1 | TGTGCCAGCAGCTTTCGGACAGGGGGGATCCCCCTCCACTTT | CASSFRTGGIPLHF
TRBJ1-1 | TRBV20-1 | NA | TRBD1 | TGCAGTGCTTCGGACAGGCTCGAAGCTTTCTTT | CSASDRLEAFF
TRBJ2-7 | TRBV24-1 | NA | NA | TGTGCCACCAGTGATTTGTCCGGAGGCTACGAGCAGTACTTC | CATSDLSGGYEQYF
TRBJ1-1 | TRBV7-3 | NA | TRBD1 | TGTGCCAGCAGCTTCAACCGGGACAGACATAACACTGAAGCTTTCTTT | CASSFNRDRHNTEAFF
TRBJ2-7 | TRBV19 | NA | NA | TGTGCCAGTAACGCAGGGACATCCTACGAGCAGTACTTC | CASNAGTSYEQYF